Presented here are 22 T cell receptor beta chains from one specimen sequenced in a study of cytomegalovirus exposure and HLA in healthy donors. A multiplex PCR was run with 60 Vbeta primers and 13 Jbeta primers. Profiling relied on immunoSEQ multiplex PCR, and the TCRdb table lists in-frame clones only, not all of them. The sample includes 150,000 to 200,000 clones, 75% to 90% of them seen just once. The sequencing input was PBMCs. The receptors were sampled from a girl aged 5-17 years in good health and CMV-seropositive.

V gene TRBV10-3 combines with J gene TRBJ2-5; 7 positions match TRBD1. The closer fit of TRBJ2-7 to the DNA end suggests the J call may be wrong. Germline values: CDR1 ENHRY, CDR2 SYGVKD. The CDR3 has 14 residues. CDR3 bases: TGTGCCATCAGGGGACAGCTAGAGACCTACGAGCAGTACTTC. Its translation: CAIRGQLETYEQYF.

The CDR3 nucleotides read TGCGCCAGCAGCTCTCAACAGGGGTACGAGCAGTACTTC. It specifies CASSSQQGYEQYF. The V gene is TRBV5-1, the J gene TRBJ2-7; 7 positions agree with TRBD1. Germline V gives CDR1 SGHRS, CDR2 YFSETQ. This CDR3 contains 13 residues. With 3 bases clipped from V and 4 bases from J, the junction kept 4 bases outside the gene matches. The full variable domain, its missing parts supplied by reference TRBV5-1 and TRBJ2-7, is KAGVTQTPRYLIKTRGQQVTLSCSPISGHRSVSWYQQTPGQGLQFLFEYFSETQRNKGNFPGRFSGRQFSNSRSEMNVSTLELGDSALYLCASSSQQGYEQYFGPGTRLTVT.

The chain couples TRBV7-8 to TRBJ1-2; D might be TRBD1 (5 bases). V lost 5 bases to trimming and J lost 1 base, with 14 bases between them. CDR1 is SGHVS and CDR2 is FQNEAQ in the germline V gene. The CDR3 length is 15 residues. The CDR3 here is CASSPLTDLNYGYTF. Written as DNA, the CDR3 is TGTGCCAGCAGCCCCTTGACAGACCTTAACTATGGCTACACCTTC.

The V gene is TRBV6-1, the J gene TRBJ2-5, with 11 bases matching TRBD1. The closer fit of TRBJ2-7 to the DNA end suggests the J call may be wrong. This CDR3 has 17 amino acids. The germline gives CDR1 MNHNS, CDR2 SASEGT. CDR3: CASSVDRGRVNSYEQYF. The CDR3 nucleotides are TGTGCCAGCAGTGTGGACAGGGGGCGGGTGAACTCCTACGAGCAGTACTTC.

The chain employs TRBV16 and TRBJ2-2, with TRBD1 as a possible D gene (6 bases). The germline CDR1 and CDR2 sequences are KGHSY and FQNENV. V lost 2 bases, J lost 4 bases, and 14 bases lay in between. CDR3 length: 16 amino acids. CDR3 nucleotides: TGTGCCAGCAGCCAAACAGGGAGCGCAGGCACCGGGGAGCTGTTTTTT. This encodes CASSQTGSAGTGELFF.

This clone was counted between two and nine times. This CDR3 is CASSIEGGTYNEQFF. CDR3 nucleotides: TGTGCCAGTAGTATAGAAGGCGGGACCTACAATGAGCAGTTCTTC. The V call is TRBV19, the J call TRBJ2-1; TRBD2 might be the D (6 bases). The CDR3 covers 15 residues. Trimming took 0 bases from V and 2 from J, leaving 8 bases between them. Germline V CDR1 and CDR2: LNHDA, SQIVND (reference sequence). Using reference TRBV19 and TRBJ2-1 for the parts outside the CDR3, the full variable domain is DGGITQSPKYLFRKEGQNVTLSCEQNLNHDAMYWYRQDPGQGLRLIYYSQIVNDFQKGDIAEGYSVSREKKESFPLTVTSAQKNPTAFYLCASSIEGGTYNEQFFGPGTRLTVL.

This chain uses TRBV7-9 with TRBJ2-7, with 7 nucleotides matching TRBD1. Per the germline V gene, CDR1 is SEHNR and CDR2 is FQNEAQ (reference sequence). J lost 2 bases, V lost 5 bases, and 9 bases had no gene match. There are 15 residues in the CDR3. The CDR3 sequence: CASSQNRGETYEQYF. CDR3 sequence (DNA): TGTGCCAGCAGCCAGAACAGGGGTGAAACCTACGAGCAGTACTTC.

The rearrangement joins TRBV9 to TRBJ2-7, with D possibly being TRBD2 (6 bases). V gave up 4 bases and J gave up 4 bases, with 12 bases separating them. The V gene's germline CDR1 is SGDLS and CDR2 YYNGEE. CDR3 length: 13 amino acids. DNA of the CDR3: TGTGCCAGCAGCCCGGGAGAATGGTACGAGCAGTACTTC. This codes for CASSPGEWYEQYF. The complete variable domain, with remaining parts taken from reference TRBV9 and TRBJ2-7, reads DSGVTQTPKHLITATGQRVTLRCSPRSGDLSVYWYQQSLDQGLQFLIQYYNGEERAKGNILERFSAQQFPDLHSELNLSSLELGDSALYFCASSPGEWYEQYFGPGTRLTVT.

The rearrangement joins TRBV5-1 to TRBJ2-3; 8 bases are a match to TRBD1. The CDR3 covers 15 residues. With 3 bases clipped from V and 4 bases from J, the junction kept 7 bases outside the gene matches. Germline V gene lookup returns CDR1 SGHRS and CDR2 YFSETQ. The CDR3 is CASSWDRMHPDTQYF. The CDR3 nucleotides are TGCGCCAGCAGCTGGGACAGGATGCACCCAGATACGCAGTATTTT.

The chain joins TRBV7-4 to TRBJ1-1, with TRBD1 matching over 9 bases. Germline lookup yields CDR1 SGHVT and CDR2 SQSDAQ. V shed 5 bases, J shed 1 base, and the junction held 17 bases outside the gene matches. CDR3 length equals 19 residues. The CDR3, as DNA: TGTGCCAGCAGCCCGACCGGACAGGGGCTTAGTAACGGGAACACTGAAGCTTTCTTT. It encodes CASSPTGQGLSNGNTEAFF.

The J gene is TRBJ2-6, the V gene TRBV2; D gene unclear. This CDR3 contains 15 residues. The ends were cut back, 7 bases at V and 4 bases at J, with 14 bases in the middle. Germline-derived CDR1 and CDR2 are SNHLY and FYNNEI. CDR3 in amino acids: CASTRPSTGANVLTF. In DNA, the CDR3 is TGTGCCAGCACTCGGCCTAGTACCGGGGCCAACGTCCTGACTTTC.

CDR3 sequence (DNA): TGTGCCAGCCAGACAGGGGACAGCACAAAAAACATTCAGTACTTC. Its protein is CASQTGDSTKNIQYF. V gene TRBV6-5 combines with J gene TRBJ2-4; TRBD1 matches at 8 bases. The germline CDR1 and CDR2 sequences are MNHEY and SVGAGI. Trimming at V came to 8 bases and at J to 4 bases, leaving 10 bases not matched to a gene. CDR3 length: 15 amino acids.

The chain combines TRBV4-1 with TRBJ2-7; TRBD2 matches 9 bases. The CDR3 is made up of 15 amino acids. The germline V gene encodes CDR1 MGHRA and CDR2 YSYEKL. Trimming took 1 base from V and 6 from J; bases not matched to a gene: 7. The CDR3 sequence: CASSQGLAGTSEQYF. CDR3 nucleotides: TGCGCCAGCAGCCAAGGGCTAGCGGGAACGTCCGAGCAGTACTTC.

This rearrangement joins TRBV5-1 to TRBJ2-3, with 8 bases aligning to TRBD2. Germline CDR1 SGHRS, CDR2 YFSETQ. V dropped 4 bases and J dropped 5; count of bases not matched to a gene: 9. The CDR3 loop spans 15 amino acids. The CDR3 region has the DNA TGCGCCAGCAGCCTAGGAGCGGGAGTGGTAGATACGCAGTATTTT. It encodes CASSLGAGVVDTQYF.

The genes are TRBV27 and TRBJ2-7; D is ambiguous. The germline V gene has CDR1 MNHEY and CDR2 SMNVEV (reference sequence). V lost 6 bases to trimming and J lost 0 bases, with 9 bases between them. This CDR3 has 13 residues. The CDR3 region has the DNA TGTGCCAGCAGGATATTCTACTCCTACGAGCAGTACTTC. Its protein product is CASRIFYSYEQYF.

The count of this clone is one. The chain couples TRBV21-1 to TRBJ2-5; the table gives TRBD1 as D, unverified against the DNA. TRBV21-1 is described as a pseudogene. The CDR3 runs to 17 residues. CDR3: CASSGCQIGRGQETQYF. The DNA for the CDR3 is TGTGCCAGCAGCGGCTGCCAGATTGGCAGGGGGCAAGAGACCCAGTACTTC.

The chain couples TRBV14 to TRBJ1-2, with D possibly matching TRBD1 (6 bases). The germline V gene encodes CDR1 SGHDN and CDR2 FVKESK. The CDR3 sequence is 14 residues long. Trimming shortened V by 0 bases and J by 8 bases, and 13 bases separated the two germline ends. CDR3 sequence (DNA): TGTGCCAGCAGCCAAGATTTGGGGGCGCTCGGCTACACCTTC. Its protein product is CASSQDLGALGYTF.

The rearrangement uses TRBV30 and TRBJ2-2; perhaps TRBD2 as D (6 bases). Trimming cost V 3 bases and J 5 bases, with 10 bases left between them. The CDR3 contains 13 residues. Germline assignment: CDR1 GTSNPN and CDR2 SVGIG (reference sequence). CDR3: CAWSTGGTGELFF. CDR3 nucleotide sequence: TGTGCCTGGAGCACAGGAGGGACCGGGGAGCTGTTTTTT.

V and J are TRBV10-3 and TRBJ2-7, with 10 bases matching TRBD1. This CDR3 spans 13 amino acids. The J segment lost 6 bases and the V segment lost 10 bases, leaving 9 bases of the junction unmatched. CDR1 and CDR2 (germline): ENHRY, SYGVKD. In DNA form, the CDR3 reads TGTGCCACTGAAAGACAGGGGGCGGGCGAGCAGTACTTC. It yields the protein CATERQGAGEQYF.

The chain carries TRBV29-1 and TRBJ2-2; 11 bases agree with TRBD1. Germline V gene lookup returns CDR1 SQVTM and CDR2 ANQGSEA. This CDR3 comprises 13 residues. Trimming removed 7 bases from V and 8 bases from J; junction bases left unmatched: 6. The CDR3 sequence is CSAGQGATGELFF. For the CDR3, the DNA is TGCAGCGCTGGACAGGGGGCGACTGGGGAGCTGTTTTTT.

The chain uses TRBV27 and TRBJ1-1; 10 nucleotides line up with TRBD1. Germline assignment: CDR1 MNHEY and CDR2 SMNVEV (reference sequence). CDR3 length: 15 residues. Trimming took 8 bases from V and 4 from J; bases not matched to a gene: 10. The CDR3: CASGQGGFRVTEAFF. As DNA, the CDR3 is TGTGCCAGCGGACAGGGGGGTTTCAGGGTCACTGAAGCTTTCTTT.

This CDR3 reads CASSPLEWGDLYNEQFF. The CDR3 nucleotides are TGCGCCAGCAGCCCCCTCGAATGGGGCGACCTATACAATGAGCAGTTCTTC. The chain employs TRBV4-3 and TRBJ2-1, with D possibly being TRBD1 (5 bases). Germline lookup yields CDR1 LGHNA and CDR2 YSLEER. The CDR3 has 17 residues. V was trimmed by 4 bases and J by 4 bases, leaving 20 bases between them.